The 27 T cell receptor beta chains reported below all come from one sample, sequenced in a study of post-analysis software for immune sequencing data. These TCRs' antigens remain unknown. Overall study findings and caveats: Elevated frequency relative to controls characterized four to six TRBV segments in patients, TRBV5-6, TRBV5-1 and TRBV20-1 among them.

Researchers reported that TCR beta cDNA libraries carried unique molecular identifiers. A single record per CDR3 protein comes from TCRdb applying MiXCR to the PCR reads. The table includes approximately 770,000 distinct CDR3 sequences, under 60% detected once. Sequencing used blood. The origin of the receptors is a girl aged 5 to 17 with multiple sclerosis.

This sequence joins TRBV6-2 or TRBV6-3 and TRBJ1-2; TRBD1 matches 9 bases. The CDR3 spans 13 residues. In germline, CDR1 is MNHEY, CDR2 SVGEGT. V dropped 8 bases and J dropped 2; count of bases not matched to a gene: 3. The CDR3 bases are TGTGCCAGCTCCGGGACAGGGAACTATGGCTACACCTTC. Its translation: CASSGTGNYGYTF.

A word on this clonotype: Sequence at one end of the junction differs from germline and may be a read error. The chain couples TRBV5-5 to TRBJ2-3, with 7 bases that match TRBD2. CDR3 size: 17 residues. Germline CDR1 and CDR2: SGHKS and YYEKEE (reference sequence). The CDR3 here is CASSFFIVAGGTDTQYF. The CDR3 nucleotides are TGTGCTAGCAGCTTCTTTATAGTTGCGGGAGGCACAGATACGCAGTATTTT.

This clonotype has a handful of counts. The gene calls are TRBV15 and TRBJ2-7; D not resolved. Germline V gene data show CDR1 as LNHNV and CDR2 as YYDKDF (reference sequence). Between the trimmed V and J ends, which lost 0 bases and 3 bases, there was a span of 6 bases. The CDR3 has 13 residues. CDR3 sequence: CATSRDLIYEQYF. DNA for the CDR3: TGTGCCACCAGCAGAGATCTCATCTACGAGCAGTACTTC. The whole variable domain, remainder taken from reference TRBV15 and TRBJ2-7, is DAMVIQNPRYQVTQFGKPVTLSCSQTLNHNVMYWYQQKSSQAPKLLFHYYDKDFNNEADTPDNFQSRRPNTSFCFLDIRSPGLGDTAMYLCATSRDLIYEQYFGPGTRLTVT.

V gene TRBV11-2 combines with J gene TRBJ2-7, with a weak D call TRBD2 (6 bases). The length of the CDR3 is 14 residues. Trimming shortened V by 6 bases and J by 2 bases, and 14 bases separated the two germline ends. Germline loops: CDR1 SGHAT, CDR2 FQNNGV. CDR3 nucleotides: TGTGCCAGCAGTTCAACTAGCAGCACCTACGAGCAGTACTTC. It codes for CASSSTSSTYEQYF.

This clonotype was recorded at least ten times. The chain combines TRBV11-2 with TRBJ2-1; D gene unclear. Trimming removed 5 bases from V and 9 bases from J, with 11 bases in between. The CDR3 contains 12 residues. Germline V gene lookup returns CDR1 SGHAT and CDR2 FQNNGV. CDR3 nucleotide sequence: TGTGCCAGCAGCCTGGGCGTCGGTGAGCAGTTCTTC. Protein product: CASSLGVGEQFF.

The chain has TRBV7-9 and TRBJ2-7; either TRBD1 or TRBD2 may fit D (6 bases each). The V and J ends lost 5 bases and 0 bases respectively, with 17 bases between them. Per the germline V gene, CDR1 is SEHNR and CDR2 is FQNEAQ (reference sequence). The CDR3 length is 16 residues. In DNA form, the CDR3 reads TGTGCCAGCAGCACTAGGGGGACCGGGAGCTCCTACGAGCAGTACTTC. Its translation is CASSTRGTGSSYEQYF.

This clonotype appeared a few times. V gene TRBV11-2 combines with J gene TRBJ2-5, with 8 bases lining up with TRBD1. CDR1 and CDR2 (germline): SGHAT, FQNNGV. The V segment lost 5 bases and the J segment 5 bases; nucleotides outside the gene matches: 10. The CDR3 covers 15 residues. The CDR3 sequence is CASSLPGQGGETQYF. The CDR3 region has the DNA TGTGCCAGCAGCCTACCCGGACAGGGCGGGGAGACCCAGTACTTC.

The rearrangement joins TRBV29-1 to TRBJ2-3; 10 positions agree with TRBD2. The CDR3 is 15 residues long. The germline V gene has CDR1 SQVTM and CDR2 ANQGSEA. V dropped 3 bases and J dropped 1; count of bases not matched to a gene: 4. The CDR3 nucleotides read TGCAGCGTTGATTCCAGCGGGAGGGGCACAGATACGCAGTATTTT. Protein sequence: CSVDSSGRGTDTQYF.

This clonotype was observed at least ten times. V and J are TRBV18 and TRBJ2-7; 7 bases agree with TRBD2. The junction had 1 base not matched to a gene; V was cut back by 1 base and J by 7 bases. The germline gives CDR1 KGHSH, CDR2 LQKENI. The CDR3 is 12 amino acids. Here the CDR3 reads CASSPREGEQYF. DNA for the CDR3: TGTGCCAGCTCACCACGGGAGGGGGAGCAGTACTTC.

The table lists this clonotype with a few counts. This chain joins TRBV7-3 and TRBJ2-3; D gene ambiguous. The V end was cut by 1 base, the J end by 3 bases, with 14 bases between. The V gene's germline CDR1 is SGHTA and CDR2 FQGTGA. The CDR3 consists of 16 residues. The CDR3 DNA is TGTGCCAGCAGCTTAATAGCAGGAGCTAGGACAGATACGCAGTATTTT. This codes for CASSLIAGARTDTQYF.

The chain employs TRBV13 and TRBJ1-1, with a weak D call TRBD1 (6 bases). Germline V gives CDR1 PRHDT, CDR2 FYEKMQ (reference sequence). There are 16 residues in the CDR3. V gave up 5 bases and J gave up 1 base, with 17 bases separating them. The CDR3 DNA sequence: TGTGCCAGCAGCCGACAACAGGGTTTGTGGAACACTGAAGCTTTCTTT. Its protein product is CASSRQQGLWNTEAFF.

The chain carries TRBV5-1 and TRBJ2-6, with D unclear. Germline-derived CDR1 and CDR2 are SGHRS and YFSETQ. Between the trimmed V and J ends, which lost 3 bases and 1 base, there was a span of 14 bases. CDR3 length: 17 amino acids. Here the CDR3 reads CASSWVGVGSGANVLTF. The CDR3 DNA follows: TGCGCCAGCAGCTGGGTTGGAGTTGGGTCTGGGGCCAACGTCCTGACTTTC.

The gene calls are TRBV4-3 and TRBJ2-7; 10 bases match TRBD2. The CDR3 totals 16 residues. J was trimmed by 6 bases and V by 4 bases; bases with no gene match: 12. Germline V CDR1 and CDR2: LGHNA, YSLEER. CDR3 loop: CASSPGVGLARGEQYF. Here the CDR3 DNA reads TGCGCCAGCAGCCCCGGAGTGGGACTAGCGAGGGGCGAGCAGTACTTC.

CDR3: CSAPAPFGTDTQYF. In nucleotides, the CDR3 is TGCAGTGCTCCGGCACCCTTTGGGACAGATACGCAGTATTTT. V and J are TRBV20-1 and TRBJ2-3; no clear D gene. CDR1 DFQATT and CDR2 SNEGSKA come from the germline V gene (reference sequence). The V gene lost 5 bases and the J gene lost 3 bases, with 15 bases spanning the gap. This CDR3 is 14 amino acids long.

The genes are TRBV2 and TRBJ2-1, with D perhaps matching TRBD1 (5 bases). Germline lookup yields CDR1 SNHLY and CDR2 FYNNEI. The CDR3 extends over 14 amino acids. The V and J ends lost 3 bases and 4 bases respectively, with 10 bases between them. CDR3 bases: TGTGCCAGCAGTGAGGGCAGGGCTTACAATGAGCAGTTCTTC. Encoded protein: CASSEGRAYNEQFF. Using reference TRBV2 and TRBJ2-1 for the parts outside the CDR3, the full variable domain is EPEVTQTPSHQVTQMGQEVILRCVPISNHLYFYWYRQILGQKVEFLVSFYNNEISEKSEIFDDQFSVERPDGSNFTLKIRSTKLEDSAMYFCASSEGRAYNEQFFGPGTRLTVL.

V and J are TRBV25-1 and TRBJ1-2; possibly TRBD1 for D (6 bases). The germline gives CDR1 MGHDK, CDR2 SYGVNS. Between the trimmed V and J ends, which lost 6 bases and 8 bases, there was a span of 13 bases. The CDR3 is 12 amino acids. In DNA form, the CDR3 reads TGTGCCAGCAGCCCCGGGACACAGGGCTACACCTTC. Its translation: CASSPGTQGYTF.

V gene TRBV7-9 combines with J gene TRBJ2-1; 10 nucleotides agree with TRBD2. Germline loops: CDR1 SEHNR, CDR2 FQNEAQ (reference sequence). Trimming cost V 3 bases and J 5 bases; bases outside gene matches: 19. This CDR3 spans 20 amino acids. The CDR3 DNA sequence: TGTGCCAGCAGCTTTCGCCCGGGACTAGCGCGCCCAACACCTCACAATGAGCAGTTCTTC. It is translated as CASSFRPGLARPTPHNEQFF.

The rearrangement joins TRBV7-9 to TRBJ2-3; 9 bases align to TRBD2. Germline values: CDR1 SEHNR, CDR2 FQNEAQ (reference sequence). There are 17 residues in the CDR3. V shed 2 bases, J shed 6 bases, and the junction held 12 bases outside the gene matches. The CDR3: CASSLLQGLAGTDTQYF. CDR3 in DNA: TGTGCCAGCAGCTTACTACAGGGGCTAGCGGGAACCGATACGCAGTATTTT.

V is TRBV7-6 and J is TRBJ2-7; D tentatively reads TRBD1 or TRBD2 (5 bases each). Trimming stripped 5 bases from V and 3 bases from J, with 14 bases between. CDR1 and CDR2 (germline): SGHVS, FNYEAQ. The CDR3 length is 14 residues. The CDR3 spells CASSPRGSYYEQYF. In DNA, the CDR3 is TGTGCCAGCAGCCCCCGGGGCAGTTACTACGAGCAGTACTTC.

The chain joins TRBV20-1 to TRBJ1-5, with 8 bases fitting TRBD1. The CDR3 is made up of 14 amino acids. Germline V CDR1 and CDR2: DFQATT, SNEGSKA (reference sequence). The V and J ends lost 1 base and 6 bases, in that order; junction bases with no gene match: 5. The CDR3 sequence is CSARVGQGGQPQHF. CDR3 coding DNA: TGCAGTGCTAGAGTAGGACAGGGCGGTCAGCCCCAGCATTTT.

CDR3 protein: CASSYRLTYNEQFF. The CDR3 nucleotides read TGTGCCAGCAGCTACCGACTAACCTACAATGAGCAGTTCTTC. The chain couples TRBV7-8 to TRBJ2-1; tentative D call: TRBD2 (5 bases). The germline CDR1 and CDR2 sequences are SGHVS and FQNEAQ. The CDR3 has 14 amino acids. V dropped 4 bases and J dropped 2 bases, with 9 bases sitting between them. Variable domain in full (rest from reference TRBV7-8 and TRBJ2-1): GAGVSQSPRYKVAKRGQDVALRCDPISGHVSLFWYQQALGQGPEFLTYFQNEAQLDKSGLPSDRFFAERPEGSVSTLKIQRTQQEDSAVYLCASSYRLTYNEQFFGPGTRLTVL.

The chain links TRBV5-1 to TRBJ1-2; D is possibly TRBD1 (6 bases). This CDR3 comprises 14 residues. Deletions cut 4 bases from V and 7 bases from J, with 17 bases between. Germline CDR1 is SGHRS and CDR2 is YFSETQ. CDR3: CASSLTGLAGGYTF. CDR3 DNA: TGCGCCAGCAGCCTCACAGGGTTAGCAGGTGGCTACACCTTC.

The chain couples TRBV29-1 to TRBJ2-1; D is ambiguous. Per the germline V gene, CDR1 is SQVTM and CDR2 is ANQGSEA. The CDR3 extends over 14 amino acids. V was clipped by 1 base and J by 2 bases, with 9 bases between them. In DNA form, the CDR3 reads TGCAGCGTTGAAGTTCGGTCACCCTACAATGAGCAGTTCTTC. This encodes CSVEVRSPYNEQFF.

This clonotype was counted ten times or more. The chain has TRBV20-1 and TRBJ2-7; D gene uncertain. The CDR3 has 11 amino acids. V gave up 1 base and J gave up 3 bases, with 4 bases separating them. Germline CDR1 DFQATT, CDR2 SNEGSKA (reference sequence). CDR3 in amino acids: CSARVRYEQYF. As DNA, the CDR3 is TGCAGTGCTAGAGTTCGCTACGAGCAGTACTTC.

This clonotype showed up just a few times. The chain recombines TRBV3-1 with TRBJ1-4; no reliable D call. Germline V lookup: CDR1 LGHDT, CDR2 YNNKEL (reference sequence). V shed 3 bases and J shed 5 bases, with 10 bases lying between them. The CDR3 is 14 residues long. CDR3 amino acids: CASSQFAGNEKLFF. CDR3 sequence (DNA): TGTGCCAGCAGCCAGTTCGCCGGGAATGAAAAACTGTTTTTT.

The chain combines TRBV20-1 with TRBJ2-7; the D is unclear. The J call is doubtful: the DNA matches TRBJ2-5 better. This CDR3 has 12 amino acids. Germline V gives CDR1 DFQATT, CDR2 SNEGSKA (reference sequence). The CDR3 sequence is CSAPVHQETQYF. In DNA, the CDR3 is TGCAGTGCCCCGGTCCACCAAGAGACCCAGTACTTC.

V is TRBV12-5 and J is TRBJ2-3; D perhaps matches TRBD1 (6 bases). The CDR3 sequence is 16 residues long. V was pared by 3 bases and J by 1 base, with 14 bases between. Germline V gene data show CDR1 as LGHNT and CDR2 as FRNRAP. In DNA form, the CDR3 reads TGTGCTAGTGGTTTCTCAGGGGAAGGCGGCACAGATACGCAGTATTTT. Residues: CASGFSGEGGTDTQYF. The full variable domain, its missing parts supplied by reference TRBV12-5 and TRBJ2-3, is DARVTQTPRHKVTEMGQEVTMRCQPILGHNTVFWYRQTMMQGLELLAYFRNRAPLDDSGMPKDRFSAEMPDATLATLKIQPSEPRDSAVYFCASGFSGEGGTDTQYFGPGTRLTVL.